The entry that follows covers one T cell receptor beta chain sequence. Its antigen is currently unknown. Relative to the germline gene, one junction end is altered; a read error may explain this. The PCR contained 60 Vbeta and 13 Jbeta primers. Clones were read by immunoSEQ multiplex PCR, and TCRdb kept only the in-frame ones, dropping some. The sample yields 50,000 to 70,000 clones, 65% to 80% seen once. This specimen comes from a study of cytomegalovirus exposure and HLA in healthy donors. Study conclusions and caveats: Donors belonging to an Asian-associated ancestry cluster reportedly showed fewer N-insertions in productive TCRs than the roughly 670-donor mean, according to what a later analysis found. In a later analysis, several top co-occurrence clusters appeared linked to parvovirus B19, influenza, CMV and Epstein-Barr virus. Highest at DRB1 and lowest at HLA-C, TCR association rates differed among HLA loci in a later analysis.

At the time of sampling, donors were nominally healthy, though unrecorded immune exposures were likely. Sequencing was performed on PBMCs. The TCR sequence derives from a man under 40 in good health and CMV-seropositive.

CDR3 sequence (DNA): TGCGCCAGCAGCCCGGGCGGGTCTAACGATGGCTACACCTTC. Translating it yields CASSPGGSNDGYTF. This chain joins TRBV4-3 and TRBJ1-2, with D uncertain. The CDR3 runs to 14 residues. CDR1 LGHNA and CDR2 YSLEER come from the germline V gene.